Shown below are 19 T cell receptor beta chains from a single sample sequenced in a study of patients and donors after allogeneic stem cell transplantation. TCRdb analysed the RT-PCR reads with MiXCR anew, one entry per CDR3 protein. The sample lists 920,000 or so distinct CDR3 sequences; roughly 18% were seen once. Sequenced sample: blood, either unsorted or a sorted T cell fraction (not recorded which). Every receptor here comes from a human donor who was either an allogeneic HSCT recipient or a stem cell or donor lymphocyte infusion donor (not recorded which). It is not recorded whose cells these are; they may come from a transplant donor.

This clonotype was counted many times. This sequence joins TRBV12-3 or TRBV12-4 and TRBJ1-2; possible D gene TRBD1, 5 bases. The CDR3 has 14 residues. Deletions cut 5 bases from V and 3 bases from J, with 13 bases between. The CDR3 nucleotides read TGTGCCAGCAGTATCGGACGGGGGGACTATGGCTACACCTTC. Protein: CASSIGRGDYGYTF.

This clonotype was recorded a few times. The V gene is TRBV12-3 or TRBV12-4, the J gene TRBJ1-4; D unresolved. Trimming stripped 1 base from V and 4 bases from J, with 7 bases between. This CDR3 has 14 amino acids. The DNA for the CDR3 is TGTGCCAGCAGTTTAGAATGGAATAATGAAAAACTGTTTTTT. Translated: CASSLEWNNEKLFF.

This sequence joins TRBV7-6 and TRBJ1-4; D not resolved. The length of the CDR3 is 12 residues. CDR1 is SGHVS and CDR2 is FNYEAQ in the germline V gene. Trimming took off 4 bases at V and 8 bases at J, with 8 bases between the two ends. Written as DNA, the CDR3 is TGTGCCAGCAGCTCCTGGGTAGAAAAACTGTTTTTT. This gives the protein CASSSWVEKLFF. Together with reference TRBV7-6 and TRBJ1-4, the CDR3 gives the full variable domain: GAGVSQSPRYKVTKRGQDVALRCDPISGHVSLYWYRQALGQGPEFLTYFNYEAQQDKSGLPNDRFSAERPEGSISTLTIQRTEQRDSAMYRCASSSWVEKLFFGSGTQLSVL.

This clonotype has just a few counts. The chain is built from TRBV12-3 or TRBV12-4 and TRBJ2-2, with TRBD1 matching 9 bases. The CDR3 has 16 residues. V lost 5 bases and J lost 0; bases outside the gene matches: 4. As DNA, the CDR3 is TGTGCCAGCAGTAGGGACAGGGCAACGAACACCGGGGAGCTGTTTTTT. Its translation is CASSRDRATNTGELFF.

The chain recombines TRBV12-3 or TRBV12-4 with TRBJ1-1; D perhaps matches TRBD1 (6 bases). V was pared by 2 bases and J by 7 bases, with 17 bases between. The CDR3 is 15 residues long. This chain's CDR3 is CASSLRGSGASEAFF. The DNA for the CDR3 is TGTGCCAGCAGTTTAAGGGGTTCGGGGGCTAGTGAAGCTTTCTTT.

This clonotype was seen repeatedly, ten times or more. This chain links TRBV3-1 with TRBJ2-4, with D unclear. CDR3 length: 14 residues. The germline CDR1 and CDR2 sequences are LGHDT and YNNKEL (reference sequence). Trimming shortened V by 2 bases and J by 1 base, and 6 bases separated the two germline ends. DNA of the CDR3: TGTGCCAGCAGCCAACGAAGCGCCAAAAACATTCAGTACTTC. Protein: CASSQRSAKNIQYF.

Ten or more counts support this clonotype. V usage is TRBV20-1 and J usage is TRBJ1-1; no clear D. CDR1 is DFQATT, CDR2 SNEGSKA, per germline (reference sequence). The CDR3 contains 15 residues. CDR3 protein: CSAILMPSRRVEAFF. DNA of the CDR3: TGCAGCGCCATCCTTATGCCATCTCGACGGGTTGAAGCTTTCTTT.

The J gene is TRBJ1-2, the V gene TRBV9; D is unresolved. Trimming took off 0 bases at V and 4 bases at J, with 13 bases between the two ends. The CDR3 covers 15 residues. Germline CDR1 is SGDLS and CDR2 is YYNGEE. CDR3 nucleotide sequence: TGTGCCAGCAGCGTAGATATAAGGCGGCCCTATGGCTACACCTTC. It encodes CASSVDIRRPYGYTF.

This clonotype was seen more than once but under ten times. The CDR3 DNA sequence: TGCAGTGCTAACCTCAGGGGTTTAGGGGAGCTGTTTTTT. This encodes CSANLRGLGELFF. The chain employs TRBV20-1 and TRBJ2-2, with a weak D call TRBD1 (6 bases). CDR3 length: 13 amino acids. The V gene lost 4 bases and the J gene lost 8 bases, with 14 bases spanning the gap. Germline CDR1 is DFQATT and CDR2 is SNEGSKA (reference sequence).

This clonotype was counted only a few times. The chain couples TRBV28 to TRBJ2-2; TRBD1 or TRBD2 may be the D gene (5 bases each). Looked up from germline, CDR1 is MDHEN and CDR2 is SYDVKM. The CDR3 sequence is 13 residues long. V shed 5 bases and J shed 7 bases, with 11 bases lying between them. CDR3 sequence reads: CASSPPGSGELFF. In DNA form, the CDR3 reads TGTGCCAGCAGTCCACCAGGGAGCGGGGAGCTGTTTTTT. Supplemented by reference TRBV28 and TRBJ2-2, the full variable domain reads DVKVTQSSRYLVKRTGEKVFLECVQDMDHENMFWYRQDPGLGLRLIYFSYDVKMKEKGDIPEGYSVSREKKERFSLILESASTNQTSMYLCASSPPGSGELFFGEGSRLTVL.

This clonotype was counted a few times. The chain is built from TRBV7-2 and TRBJ1-2; D not resolved. The CDR3 is 15 residues long. From germline, CDR1 is SGHTA and CDR2 FQGNSA. Trimming took 5 bases from V and 5 from J, leaving 18 bases between them. The chain's CDR3 is CASSMDSGPQYGYTF. The CDR3 region has the DNA TGTGCCAGCAGCATGGACTCCGGGCCCCAGTATGGCTACACCTTC.

The chain couples TRBV9 to TRBJ2-2; 10 bases map to TRBD2. The J segment lost 4 bases and the V segment lost 4 bases, leaving 7 bases of the junction unmatched. The CDR3 covers 16 residues. Germline assignment: CDR1 SGDLS and CDR2 YYNGEE. The CDR3 spells CASSPIAGGFTGELFF. In DNA, the CDR3 is TGTGCCAGCAGCCCCATAGCGGGAGGTTTCACCGGGGAGCTGTTTTTT.

As DNA, the CDR3 is TGCAGTGCTAGGGGTGGAGATGAGCAGTTCTTC. Its protein is CSARGGDEQFF. This chain uses TRBV20-1 with TRBJ2-1; D is uncertain. Germline-derived CDR1 and CDR2 are DFQATT and SNEGSKA (reference sequence). This CDR3 comprises 11 residues. V lost 3 bases, J lost 8 bases, and 8 bases lay in between.

The chain carries TRBV11-3 and TRBJ2-5; 7 nucleotides align to TRBD1. The germline CDR1 and CDR2 sequences are SGHNT and YENEEA. The CDR3 extends over 13 amino acids. V lost 7 bases to trimming and J lost 5 bases; unmatched junction nucleotides: 7. The CDR3 DNA is TGTGCCAGCACCTTCGACAGGGAGGAGACCCAGTACTTC. Translated: CASTFDREETQYF.

The chain carries TRBV9 and TRBJ2-3, with 12 bases matching TRBD2. CDR1 and CDR2 (germline): SGDLS, YYNGEE. After removal of 0 bases from V and 11 bases from J, the junction contained 7 bases not matched to a gene. The CDR3 spans 15 residues. This CDR3 is CASSVGTSGDLRQYF. The CDR3 bases are TGTGCCAGCAGCGTAGGGACTAGCGGGGATTTAAGGCAGTATTTT.

This chain uses TRBV7-9 with TRBJ1-5; the D gene is possibly TRBD1 (5 bases). The CDR3 sequence is 16 residues long. V was shortened by 1 base and J by 1 base, with 11 bases between the two germline ends. CDR1 and CDR2 (germline): SEHNR, FQNEAQ (reference sequence). The DNA of the CDR3 is TGTGCCAGCAGCTTAGAAGGGACCTTAAGCAATCAGCCCCAGCATTTT. This gives the protein CASSLEGTLSNQPQHF.

This rearrangement joins TRBV7-6 to TRBJ2-7; D might be TRBD1 (7 bases). Trimming left V 5 bases short and J 2 bases short, with 13 bases between. The CDR3 covers 14 residues. Germline CDR1 and CDR2: SGHVS and FNYEAQ. CDR3 in DNA: TGTGCCAGCAGCCCAGGGGGGAATACCTACGAGCAGTACTTC. Residues: CASSPGGNTYEQYF.

CDR3 sequence reads: CASSETPLAESYNEQFF. The DNA for the CDR3 is TGTGCCAGCAGCGAGACGCCGCTAGCGGAGTCCTACAATGAGCAGTTCTTC. The genes are TRBV9 and TRBJ2-1, with TRBD2 identical over 7 bases. Trimming removed 3 bases from V and 1 base from J; junction bases left unmatched: 10. Germline loops: CDR1 SGDLS, CDR2 YYNGEE. The CDR3 consists of 17 residues.

V and J are TRBV20-1 and TRBJ2-3; TRBD2 matches 10 bases. Germline V gene data show CDR1 as DFQATT and CDR2 as SNEGSKA (reference sequence). The CDR3 consists of 18 residues. Trimming took 0 bases from V and 9 from J; bases not matched to a gene: 18. The DNA for the CDR3 is TGCAGTGCTAGAGAATACCCCCGGGAGCGGGGGGGCCCCAAGACGCAGTATTTT. This translates into CSAREYPRERGGPKTQYF.